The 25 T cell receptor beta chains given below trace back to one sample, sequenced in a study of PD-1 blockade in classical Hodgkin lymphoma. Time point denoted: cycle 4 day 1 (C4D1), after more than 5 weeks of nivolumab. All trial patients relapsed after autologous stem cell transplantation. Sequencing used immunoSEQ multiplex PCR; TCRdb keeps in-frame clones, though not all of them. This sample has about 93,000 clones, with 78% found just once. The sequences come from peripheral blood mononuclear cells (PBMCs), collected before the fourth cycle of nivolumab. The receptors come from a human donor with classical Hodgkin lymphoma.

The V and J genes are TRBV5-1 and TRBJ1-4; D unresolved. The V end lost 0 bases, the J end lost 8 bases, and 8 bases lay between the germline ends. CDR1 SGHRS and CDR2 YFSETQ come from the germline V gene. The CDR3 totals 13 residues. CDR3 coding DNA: TGCGCCAGCAGCTTGGGGGGTAAAGAAAAACTGTTTTTT. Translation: CASSLGGKEKLFF. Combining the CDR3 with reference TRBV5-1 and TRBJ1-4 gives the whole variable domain KAGVTQTPRYLIKTRGQQVTLSCSPISGHRSVSWYQQTPGQGLQFLFEYFSETQRNKGNFPGRFSGRQFSNSRSEMNVSTLELGDSALYLCASSLGGKEKLFFGSGTQLSVL.

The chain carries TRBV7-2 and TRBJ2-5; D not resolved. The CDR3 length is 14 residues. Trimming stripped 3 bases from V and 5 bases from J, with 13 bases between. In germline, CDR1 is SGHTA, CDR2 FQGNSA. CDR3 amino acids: CASSFLNYMETQYF. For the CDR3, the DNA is TGTGCCAGCAGCTTTTTGAACTATATGGAGACCCAGTACTTC.

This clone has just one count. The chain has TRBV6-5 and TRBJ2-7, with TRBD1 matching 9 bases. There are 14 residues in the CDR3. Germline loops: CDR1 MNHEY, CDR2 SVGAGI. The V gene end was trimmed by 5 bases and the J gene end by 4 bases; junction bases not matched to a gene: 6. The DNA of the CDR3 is TGTGCCAGCAGTCCCACAGGGGGCAGGTACGAGCAGTACTTC. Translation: CASSPTGGRYEQYF.

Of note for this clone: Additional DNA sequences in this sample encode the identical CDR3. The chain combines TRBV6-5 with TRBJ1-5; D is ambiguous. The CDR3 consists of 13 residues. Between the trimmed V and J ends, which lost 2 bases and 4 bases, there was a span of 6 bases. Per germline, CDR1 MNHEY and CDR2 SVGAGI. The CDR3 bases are TGTGCCAGCAGTTACGGGCAGAATCAGCCCCAGCATTTT. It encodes CASSYGQNQPQHF.

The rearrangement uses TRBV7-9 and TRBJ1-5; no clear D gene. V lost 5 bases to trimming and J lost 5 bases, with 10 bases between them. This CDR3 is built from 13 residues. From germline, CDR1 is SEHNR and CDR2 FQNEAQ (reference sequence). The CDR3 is CASSVSADQPQHF. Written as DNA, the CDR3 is TGTGCCAGCAGCGTCTCCGCAGATCAGCCCCAGCATTTT.

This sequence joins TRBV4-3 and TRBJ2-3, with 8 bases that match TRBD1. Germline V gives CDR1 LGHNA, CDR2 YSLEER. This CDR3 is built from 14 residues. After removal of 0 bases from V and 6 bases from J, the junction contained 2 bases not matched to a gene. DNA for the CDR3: TGCGCCAGCAGCCAAGATAGGACAGGGGATACGCAGTATTTT. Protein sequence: CASSQDRTGDTQYF.

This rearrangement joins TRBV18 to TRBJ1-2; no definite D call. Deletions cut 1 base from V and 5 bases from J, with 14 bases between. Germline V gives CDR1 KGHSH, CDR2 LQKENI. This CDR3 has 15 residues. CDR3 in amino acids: CASSPLSEVEYGYTF. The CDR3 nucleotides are TGTGCCAGCTCACCACTGTCCGAGGTGGAGTATGGCTACACCTTC. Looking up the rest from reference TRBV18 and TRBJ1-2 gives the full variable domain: NAGVMQNPRHLVRRRGQEARLRCSPMKGHSHVYWYRQLPEEGLKFMVYLQKENIIDESGMPKERFSAEFPKEGPSILRIQQVVRGDSAAYFCASSPLSEVEYGYTFGSGTRLTVV.

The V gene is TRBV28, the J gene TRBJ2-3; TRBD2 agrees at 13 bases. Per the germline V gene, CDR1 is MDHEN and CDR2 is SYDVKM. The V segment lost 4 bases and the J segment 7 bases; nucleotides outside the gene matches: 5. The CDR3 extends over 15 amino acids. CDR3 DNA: TGTGCCAGCAGTTCCGGGACTAGCGGGAAATATACGCAGTATTTT. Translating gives CASSSGTSGKYTQYF. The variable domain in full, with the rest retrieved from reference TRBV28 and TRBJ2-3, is DVKVTQSSRYLVKRTGEKVFLECVQDMDHENMFWYRQDPGLGLRLIYFSYDVKMKEKGDIPEGYSVSREKKERFSLILESASTNQTSMYLCASSSGTSGKYTQYFGPGTRLTVL.

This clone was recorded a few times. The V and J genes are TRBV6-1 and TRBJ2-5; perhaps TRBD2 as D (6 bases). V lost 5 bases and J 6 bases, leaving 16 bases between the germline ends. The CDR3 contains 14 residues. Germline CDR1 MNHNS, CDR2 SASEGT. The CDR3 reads CASSTPAGFQTQYF. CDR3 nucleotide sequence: TGTGCCAGCAGTACCCCGGCGGGATTTCAGACCCAGTACTTC.

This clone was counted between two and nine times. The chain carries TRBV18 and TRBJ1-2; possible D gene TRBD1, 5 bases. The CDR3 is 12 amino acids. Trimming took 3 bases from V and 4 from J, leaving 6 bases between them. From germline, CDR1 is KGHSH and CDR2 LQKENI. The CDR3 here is CASSPDIYGYTF. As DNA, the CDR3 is TGTGCCAGCTCACCGGACATCTATGGCTACACCTTC. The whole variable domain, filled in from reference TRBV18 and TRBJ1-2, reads NAGVMQNPRHLVRRRGQEARLRCSPMKGHSHVYWYRQLPEEGLKFMVYLQKENIIDESGMPKERFSAEFPKEGPSILRIQQVVRGDSAAYFCASSPDIYGYTFGSGTRLTVV.

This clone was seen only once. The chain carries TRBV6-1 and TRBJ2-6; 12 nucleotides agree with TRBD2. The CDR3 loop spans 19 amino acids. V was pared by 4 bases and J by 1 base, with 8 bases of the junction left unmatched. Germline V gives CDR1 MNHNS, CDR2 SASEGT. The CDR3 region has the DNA TGTGCCAGCAGTGGGAGGACTAGCGGGGCTCCATCTGGGGCCAACGTCCTGACTTTC. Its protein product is CASSGRTSGAPSGANVLTF.

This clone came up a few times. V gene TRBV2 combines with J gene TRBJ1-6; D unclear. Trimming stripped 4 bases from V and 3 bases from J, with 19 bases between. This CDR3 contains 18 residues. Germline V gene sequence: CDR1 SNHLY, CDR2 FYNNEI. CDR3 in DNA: TGTGCCAGCAGTGTAACCTCAGGAGGAACTCGCTATAATTCACCCCTCCACTTT. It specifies CASSVTSGGTRYNSPLHF.

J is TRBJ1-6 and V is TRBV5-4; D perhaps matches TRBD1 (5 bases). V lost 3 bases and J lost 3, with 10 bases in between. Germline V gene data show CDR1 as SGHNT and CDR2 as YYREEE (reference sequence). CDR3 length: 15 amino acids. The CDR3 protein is CASSSAGFYNSPLHF. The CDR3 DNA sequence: TGTGCCAGCAGCTCGGCAGGGTTCTATAATTCACCCCTCCACTTT.

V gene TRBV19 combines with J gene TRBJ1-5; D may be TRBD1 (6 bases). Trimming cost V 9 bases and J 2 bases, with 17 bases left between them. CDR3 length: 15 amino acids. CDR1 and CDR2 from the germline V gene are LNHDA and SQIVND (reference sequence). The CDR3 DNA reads TGTGCCAGCAACAAACCAGGGGATCGCAATCAGCCCCAGCATTTT. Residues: CASNKPGDRNQPQHF.

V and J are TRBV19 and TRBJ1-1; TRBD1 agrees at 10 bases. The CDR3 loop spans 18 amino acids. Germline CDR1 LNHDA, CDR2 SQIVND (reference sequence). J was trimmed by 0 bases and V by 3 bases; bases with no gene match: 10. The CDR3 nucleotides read TGTGCCAGTAGTATCTCCGGGACAGGGGCTGCCATGAACACTGAAGCTTTCTTT. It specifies CASSISGTGAAMNTEAFF. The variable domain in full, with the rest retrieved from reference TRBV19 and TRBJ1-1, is DGGITQSPKYLFRKEGQNVTLSCEQNLNHDAMYWYRQDPGQGLRLIYYSQIVNDFQKGDIAEGYSVSREKKESFPLTVTSAQKNPTAFYLCASSISGTGAAMNTEAFFGQGTRLTVV.

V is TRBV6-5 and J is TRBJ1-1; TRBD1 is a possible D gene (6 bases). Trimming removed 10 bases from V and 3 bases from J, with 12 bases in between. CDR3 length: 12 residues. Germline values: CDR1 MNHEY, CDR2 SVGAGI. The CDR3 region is CATKTGHTEAFF. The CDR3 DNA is TGTGCCACTAAGACAGGTCACACTGAAGCTTTCTTT.

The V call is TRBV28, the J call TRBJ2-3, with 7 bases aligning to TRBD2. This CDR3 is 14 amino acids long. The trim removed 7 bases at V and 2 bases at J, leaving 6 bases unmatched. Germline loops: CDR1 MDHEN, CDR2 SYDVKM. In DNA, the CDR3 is TGTGCCAGCATCAGCGGGACCTTCACAGATACGCAGTATTTT. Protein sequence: CASISGTFTDTQYF.

CDR3 protein: CASSSRTGGTEAFF. The CDR3 coding sequence is TGTGCCAGCAGTTCGCGAACAGGGGGGACTGAAGCTTTCTTT. The chain combines TRBV6-6 with TRBJ1-1; 8 bases fit TRBD1. V shed 4 bases, J shed 5 bases, and the junction held 6 bases outside the gene matches. This CDR3 is 14 amino acids long. Germline V gene sequence: CDR1 MNHNY, CDR2 SVGAGI (reference sequence).

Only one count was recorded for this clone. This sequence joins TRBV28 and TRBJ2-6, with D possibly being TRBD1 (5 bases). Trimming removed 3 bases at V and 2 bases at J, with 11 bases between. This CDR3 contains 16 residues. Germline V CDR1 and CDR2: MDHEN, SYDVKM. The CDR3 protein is CASSLPRVTGANVLTF. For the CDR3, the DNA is TGTGCCAGCAGTTTGCCCAGGGTTACTGGGGCCAACGTCCTGACTTTC. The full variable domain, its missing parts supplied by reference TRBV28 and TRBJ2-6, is DVKVTQSSRYLVKRTGEKVFLECVQDMDHENMFWYRQDPGLGLRLIYFSYDVKMKEKGDIPEGYSVSREKKERFSLILESASTNQTSMYLCASSLPRVTGANVLTFGAGSRLTVL.

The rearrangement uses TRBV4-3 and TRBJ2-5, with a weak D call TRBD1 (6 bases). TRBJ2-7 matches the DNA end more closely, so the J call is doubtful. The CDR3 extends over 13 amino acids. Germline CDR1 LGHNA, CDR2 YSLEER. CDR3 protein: CASSQDQGYEQYF. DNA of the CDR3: TGCGCCAGCAGCCAAGACCAGGGGTACGAGCAGTACTTC.

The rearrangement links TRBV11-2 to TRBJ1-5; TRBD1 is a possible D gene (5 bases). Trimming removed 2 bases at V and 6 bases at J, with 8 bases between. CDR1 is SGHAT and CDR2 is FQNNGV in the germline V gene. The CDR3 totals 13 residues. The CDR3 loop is CASSLTGSQPQHF. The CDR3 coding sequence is TGTGCCAGCAGCTTAACAGGTTCTCAGCCCCAGCATTTT.

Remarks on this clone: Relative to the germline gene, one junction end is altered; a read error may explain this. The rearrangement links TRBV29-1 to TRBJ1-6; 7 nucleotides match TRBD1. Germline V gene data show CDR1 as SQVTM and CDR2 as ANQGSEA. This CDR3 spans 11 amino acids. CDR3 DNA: TGCAGCGTTGAAGGGAGCGGAGGGACAGACTTT. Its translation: CSVEGSGGTDF.

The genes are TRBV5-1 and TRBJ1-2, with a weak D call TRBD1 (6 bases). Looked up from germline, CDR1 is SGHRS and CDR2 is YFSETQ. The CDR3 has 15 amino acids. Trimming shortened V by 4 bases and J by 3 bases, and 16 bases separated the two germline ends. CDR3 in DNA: TGCGCCAGCAGCCGGGGACAAGGGGCCTACTATGGCTACACCTTC. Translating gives CASSRGQGAYYGYTF.

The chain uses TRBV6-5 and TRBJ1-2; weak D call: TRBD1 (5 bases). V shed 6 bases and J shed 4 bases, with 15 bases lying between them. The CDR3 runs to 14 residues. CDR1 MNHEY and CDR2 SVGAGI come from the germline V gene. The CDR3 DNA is TGTGCCAGCAGGGTCACGGGGCCTACCTATGGCTACACCTTC. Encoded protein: CASRVTGPTYGYTF.

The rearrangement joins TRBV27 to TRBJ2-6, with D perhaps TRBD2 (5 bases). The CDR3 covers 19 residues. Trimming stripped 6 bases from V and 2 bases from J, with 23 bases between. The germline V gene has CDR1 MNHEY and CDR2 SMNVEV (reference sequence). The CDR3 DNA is TGTGCCAGCAGACCCTACTCGGACGTGGAGGTTGCTGGGGCCAACGTCCTGACTTTC. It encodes CASRPYSDVEVAGANVLTF.